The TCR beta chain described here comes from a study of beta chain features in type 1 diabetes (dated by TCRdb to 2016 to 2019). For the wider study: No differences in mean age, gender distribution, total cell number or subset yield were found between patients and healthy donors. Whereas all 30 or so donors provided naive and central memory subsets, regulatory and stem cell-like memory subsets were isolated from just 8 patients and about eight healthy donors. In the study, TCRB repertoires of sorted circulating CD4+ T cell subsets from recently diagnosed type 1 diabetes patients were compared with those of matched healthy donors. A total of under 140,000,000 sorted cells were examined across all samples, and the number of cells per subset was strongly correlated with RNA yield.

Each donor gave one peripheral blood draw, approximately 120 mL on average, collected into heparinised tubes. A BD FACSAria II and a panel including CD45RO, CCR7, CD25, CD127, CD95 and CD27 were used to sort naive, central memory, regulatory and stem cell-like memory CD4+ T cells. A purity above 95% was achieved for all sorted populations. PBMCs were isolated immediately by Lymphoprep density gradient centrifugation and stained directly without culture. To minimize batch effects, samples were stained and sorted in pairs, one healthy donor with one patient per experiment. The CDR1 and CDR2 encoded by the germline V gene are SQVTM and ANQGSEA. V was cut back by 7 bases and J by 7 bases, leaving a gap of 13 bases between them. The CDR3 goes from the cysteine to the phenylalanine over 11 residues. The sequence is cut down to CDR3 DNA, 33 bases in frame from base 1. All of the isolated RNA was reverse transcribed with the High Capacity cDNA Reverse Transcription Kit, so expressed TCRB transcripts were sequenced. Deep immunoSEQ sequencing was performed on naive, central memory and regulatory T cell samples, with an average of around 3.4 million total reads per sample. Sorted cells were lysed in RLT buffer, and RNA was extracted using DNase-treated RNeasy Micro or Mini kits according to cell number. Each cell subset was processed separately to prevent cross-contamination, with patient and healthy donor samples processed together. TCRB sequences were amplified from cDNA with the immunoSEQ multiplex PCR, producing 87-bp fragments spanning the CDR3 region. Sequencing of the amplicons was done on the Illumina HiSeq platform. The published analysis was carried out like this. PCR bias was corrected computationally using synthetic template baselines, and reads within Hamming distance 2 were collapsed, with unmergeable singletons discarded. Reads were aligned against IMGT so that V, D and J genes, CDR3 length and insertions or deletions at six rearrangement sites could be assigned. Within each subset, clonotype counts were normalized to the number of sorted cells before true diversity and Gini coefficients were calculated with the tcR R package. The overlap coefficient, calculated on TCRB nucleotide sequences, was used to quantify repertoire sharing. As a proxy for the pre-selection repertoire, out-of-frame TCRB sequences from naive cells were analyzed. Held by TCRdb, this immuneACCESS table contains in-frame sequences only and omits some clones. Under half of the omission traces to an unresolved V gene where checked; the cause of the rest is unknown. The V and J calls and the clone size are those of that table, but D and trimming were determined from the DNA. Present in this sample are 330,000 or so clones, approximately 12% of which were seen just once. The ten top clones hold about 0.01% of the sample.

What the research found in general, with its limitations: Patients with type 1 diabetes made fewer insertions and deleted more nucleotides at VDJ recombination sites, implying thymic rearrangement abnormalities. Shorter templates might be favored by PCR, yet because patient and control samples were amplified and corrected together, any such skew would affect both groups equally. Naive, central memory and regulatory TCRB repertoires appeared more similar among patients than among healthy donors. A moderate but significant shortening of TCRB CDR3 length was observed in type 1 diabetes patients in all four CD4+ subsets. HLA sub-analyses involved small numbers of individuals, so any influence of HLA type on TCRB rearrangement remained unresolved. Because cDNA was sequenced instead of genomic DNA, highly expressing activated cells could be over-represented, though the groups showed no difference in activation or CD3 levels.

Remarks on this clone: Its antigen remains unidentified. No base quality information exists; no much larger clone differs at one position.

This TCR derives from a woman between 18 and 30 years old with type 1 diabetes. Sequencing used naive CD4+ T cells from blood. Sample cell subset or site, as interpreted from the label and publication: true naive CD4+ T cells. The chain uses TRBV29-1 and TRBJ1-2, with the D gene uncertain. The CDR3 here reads CSAVRVFGYTF. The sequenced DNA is TGCAGCGCCGTACGGGTATTTGGCTACACCTTC.